This T cell receptor beta chain was documented in a study of CD8+ T cells in alopecia areata (dated by TCRdb to 2016 to 2018). About the study as a whole: The treated patients took part in an open-label pilot trial in which moderate-to-severe alopecia areata was treated with oral tofacitinib at 5 to 10 mg twice daily. immunoSEQ multiplex PCR using 35 Vbeta forward primers and 13 Jbeta reverse primers was used to amplify TCRbeta CDR3 regions. Scalp clonality was compared among normal scalp (n=4), patchy alopecia areata scalp (n=8), and alopecia totalis/universalis scalp (n=8). RNA was extracted with the PAXgene miRNA kit for fixed scalp, the miRNeasy kit for PBMCs, and the RNeasy kit for mouse skin. On the human side, TCRbeta sequencing was run on scalp tissue and on sorted CD4+ and CD8+ peripheral blood T cells from healthy controls and from alopecia areata patients with either patchy or totalis/universalis disease. High-throughput TCRbeta sequencing was used to examine T cell clonal expansion in alopecia areata in both the C3H/HeJ mouse model and human patients. Tofacitinib-treated patients had biopsies at baseline and at 4 and 24 weeks of treatment, with a later scalp biopsy in several patients. Patients received tofacitinib for 6 to 18 months and were then followed off drug for 6 months to check for delayed response and recurrence. Results the study describes overall, beyond this receptor: Compared with mice, TCR sequences shared between patients were less clear, possibly partly because of HLA diversity across the patient population. Unlike mouse skin, where gammadelta T cells dominate, normal human skin contains resident alphabeta T cells that get sequenced too, which complicates analysis of the scalp TCR repertoire. Compared with normal scalp, lesional scalp, particularly in alopecia totalis/universalis, had higher clonality and more expanded CD8+ clones, which suggests antigenic drive.

CDR1 and CDR2 were assigned from the germline V gene as SQVTM and ANQGSEA. For this chain, trimming is 4 bases at the V end and 5 bases at the J end, and the number of junction bases without a gene match is 6. The CDR3, cysteine through phenylalanine, is 14 amino acids long. The CDR3 DNA has 42 bases and is translated from base 1. The time point label, read with the paper, signifies: baseline before oral tofacitinib. From alopecia areata patients, peripheral blood was collected along with lesional scalp punch biopsies. After PBMCs were isolated by density centrifugation and stained for CD3, CD4 and CD8, a FACSAria was used to sort CD4+ and CD8+ T cells. The library was generated by the immunoSEQ multiplex PCR assay. RNA was extracted from all samples and reverse transcribed into cDNA as template for TCR sequencing. First-strand cDNA was synthesized with SuperScript III using a 2:1 mix of oligo-dT and random hexamers. A synthetic immune receptor repertoire was used to measure amplification bias, and any remaining bias was corrected computationally. Under the source paper's analysis protocol: Raw reads were preprocessed to remove errors, and CDR3 was defined by IMGT conventions from the conserved cysteine to phenylalanine. Clonality was computed by normalizing Shannon entropy by log2 of the number of productive unique TCRs and subtracting the result from 1. CD4 or CD8 identity of scalp clones was inferred by cross-referencing scalp TCRbeta sequences with sorted blood CD4 and CD8 repertoires. Sourced from immuneACCESS, this table was stored by TCRdb with only in-frame sequences that have V and J called. A share of the clones is absent; for the studies checked, an unresolved V gene accounts for under half, and the remainder has no known explanation. V and J calls and clone size come straight from that table; D and trimming were deduced from the DNA. In all, the sample holds around 250,000 clones, and under 80% of those were seen once. Jointly, the top ten make up around 1.2% of the sample.

The table lists this clone with a few counts. The target of this receptor is not known. Within one base of it there is no much larger clone, and no base qualities were kept. The chain couples TRBV29-1 to TRBJ2-5, with 11 junctional bases fitting TRBD1. The receptor comes from a human donor with alopecia areata. Sequences were derived from CD4+ T cells sorted from blood, sampled at week 0. The CDR3 reads CSVVRGTGGETQYF. The DNA is as follows: TGCAGCGTTGTACGCGGGACAGGGGGGGAGACCCAGTACTTC.